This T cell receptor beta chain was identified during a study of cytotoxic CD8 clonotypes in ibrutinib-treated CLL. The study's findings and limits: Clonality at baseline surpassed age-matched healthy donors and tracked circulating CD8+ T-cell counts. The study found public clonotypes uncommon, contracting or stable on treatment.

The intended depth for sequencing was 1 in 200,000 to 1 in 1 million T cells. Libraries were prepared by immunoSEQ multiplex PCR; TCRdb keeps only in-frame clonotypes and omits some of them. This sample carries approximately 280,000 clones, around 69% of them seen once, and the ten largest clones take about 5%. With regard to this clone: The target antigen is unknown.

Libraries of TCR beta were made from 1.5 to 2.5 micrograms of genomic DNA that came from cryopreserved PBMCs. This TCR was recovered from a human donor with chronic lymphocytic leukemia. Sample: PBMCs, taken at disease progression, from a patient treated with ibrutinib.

CDR3 in DNA: TGTGCCAGCCAGGGCCTCACCTACGAGCAGTACTTC. Translating gives CASQGLTYEQYF. The gene calls are TRBV7-2 and TRBJ2-7, with a possible D match to TRBD1 (5 bases). The CDR3 has 12 amino acids. Germline V gene data show CDR1 as SGHTA and CDR2 as FQGNSA. Trimming cost V 8 bases and J 2 bases, with 10 bases left between them.